The T cell receptor beta chain described here comes from a study of shared clonotypes between healthy human individuals. Study results and caveats: The study found lower generation probabilities in non-shared clonotypes than in those shared by all four donors. The sharing of 4% to 5.5% of naive CD4 clonotypes was seen across a handful of donors.

The CDR3 consists of 16 residues. V was clipped by 4 bases and J by 2 bases; unmatched bases: 11. CDR1 SGHRS and CDR2 YFSETQ come from the germline V gene. Only CD45RO-negative cells positively selected for CCR7 counted as naive CD8 cells, so terminally differentiated effector memory CD45RA+ cells were excluded. About this clone itself: What it recognizes is unknown.

Repertoires were generated with immunoSEQ multiplex PCR, while TCRdb's copy carries only in-frame clones and drops some. The sample includes over 2 million clones, about 95% of them seen just once. This clonotype was obtained from a man aged 18-30 years in good health. Sample: naive CD8+ T cells sorted from blood. The gene calls are TRBV5-1 and TRBJ2-5, with TRBD2 matching 7 bases. The CDR3 DNA reads as TGCGCCAGCAGCCAAACAGTAGGCGGGGGTCAAGAGACCCAGTACTTC. Its protein product is CASSQTVGGGQETQYF.